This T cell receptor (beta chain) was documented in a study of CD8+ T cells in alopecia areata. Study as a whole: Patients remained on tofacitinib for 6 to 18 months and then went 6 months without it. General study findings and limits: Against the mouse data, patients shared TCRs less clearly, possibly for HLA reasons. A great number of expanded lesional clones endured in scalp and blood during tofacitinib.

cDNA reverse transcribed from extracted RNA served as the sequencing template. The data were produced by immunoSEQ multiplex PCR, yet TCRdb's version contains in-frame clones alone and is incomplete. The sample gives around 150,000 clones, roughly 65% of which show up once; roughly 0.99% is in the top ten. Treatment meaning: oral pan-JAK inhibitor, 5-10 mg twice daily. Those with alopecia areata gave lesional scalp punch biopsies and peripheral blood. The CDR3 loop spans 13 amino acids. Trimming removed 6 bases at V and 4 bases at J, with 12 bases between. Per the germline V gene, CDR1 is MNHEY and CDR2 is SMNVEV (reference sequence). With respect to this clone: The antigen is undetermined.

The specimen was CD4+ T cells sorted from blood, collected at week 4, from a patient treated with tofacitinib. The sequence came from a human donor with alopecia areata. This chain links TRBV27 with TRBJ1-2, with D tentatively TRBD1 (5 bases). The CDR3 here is CASSPRGFYGYTF. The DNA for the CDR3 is TGTGCCAGCAGCCCGAGGGGCTTCTATGGCTACACCTTC.